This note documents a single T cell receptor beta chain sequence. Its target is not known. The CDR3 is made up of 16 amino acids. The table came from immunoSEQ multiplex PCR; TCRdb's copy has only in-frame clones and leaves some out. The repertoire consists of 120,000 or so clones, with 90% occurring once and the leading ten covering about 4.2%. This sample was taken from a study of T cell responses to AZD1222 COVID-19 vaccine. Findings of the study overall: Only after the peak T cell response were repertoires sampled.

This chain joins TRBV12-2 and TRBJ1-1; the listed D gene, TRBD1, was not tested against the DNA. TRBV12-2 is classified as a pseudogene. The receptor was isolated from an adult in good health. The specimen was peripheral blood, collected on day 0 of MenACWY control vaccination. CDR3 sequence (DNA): TGTGCAAGTCGCTCGCCGGGACAGGGAGTGAACACTGAAGCTTTCTTT. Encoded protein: CASRSPGQGVNTEAFF.